This T cell receptor beta chain is drawn from a study of T cells after posttransplantation cyclophosphamide. Study-wide results and caveats: Recipient CMV seropositivity and CMV reactivation strongly tracked TRB clonality. Later blood repertoires were often dominated by clones from the donor CD8+ memory compartment.

Method: immunoSEQ multiplex PCR; TCRdb's copy keeps in-frame clones and lacks some. This sample carries 37,000 or so clones, none of them present only once. The germline V gene encodes CDR1 SEHNR and CDR2 FQNEAQ (reference sequence). The CDR3 spans 17 residues. The V gene end was trimmed by 2 bases and the J gene end by 1 base; junction bases not matched to a gene: 10. There are many counts of this clone. Its antigen is undetermined. This related bone marrow graft donor gave peripheral blood on the day of marrow donation. Sequences were obtained from PBMCs. The TCR sequence derives from a man aged 25-40 years in good health and a related stem cell transplant donor. This chain links TRBV7-9 with TRBJ1-1; 7 bases match TRBD1. The CDR3 nucleotides read TGTGCCAGCAGCTTATCTCCACTGGGACAGCCGAACACTGAAGCTTTCTTT. Encoded protein: CASSLSPLGQPNTEAFF.